The present T cell receptor beta chain was sequenced within a study of low-dose radiotherapy and immunotherapy resistance in tumors. Study at large: Cyclophosphamide was given intravenously at 200 mg/m2 every two weeks, and each dose came one day before radiation and immunotherapy.

CDR3 length: 13 amino acids. V was cut by 5 bases and J by 0 bases, with 10 bases left in between. Germline-derived CDR1 and CDR2 are SQVTM and ANQGSEA. Primers used for first-strand cDNA, a TRAV- and TRBV-specific set, covered both alpha and beta chains. The PCR that amplified TCRs ran for approximately 20 cycles, relying on a constant-region primer and a V-primer adapter. It was by in vitro transcription that isolated mRNA was amplified. From the reads, TCRdb called clonotypes with MiXCR, one entry per CDR3 protein. The table includes tens of thousands of distinct CDR3 sequences, roughly 29% detected once. This clonotype occurred many times. Sample time point: before trial treatment. The donors' treatment consisted of nivolumab, ipilimumab, aspirin, low-dose cyclophosphamide and low-dose radiotherapy. Tumors of eligible patients were advanced, solid and lacking tumor-infiltrating lymphocytes.

The source is a male donor with rectosigmoid adenocarcinoma. This chain uses TRBV29-1 with TRBJ2-5; D is ambiguous. The sequencing used PBMCs, collected before treatment. CDR3 sequence: CSVFRPDQETQYF. In nucleotides, the CDR3 is TGCAGCGTTTTCCGCCCGGACCAAGAGACCCAGTACTTC. Combining the CDR3 with reference TRBV29-1 and TRBJ2-5 gives the whole variable domain SAVISQKPSRDICQRGTSLTIQCQVDSQVTMMFWYRQQPGQSLTLIATANQGSEATYESGFVIDKFPISRPNLTFSTLTVSNMSPEDSSIYLCSVFRPDQETQYFGPGTRLLVL.